These T cell receptor beta chains were read from a single sample in a study of T-cell reconstitution after alpha-beta-depleted transplantation in children. Via MiXCR, TCRdb re-called the PCR reads, giving one row per CDR3 protein. The data show about 200,000 distinct CDR3 sequences, about 8.7% seen once. Source: PBMCs, mostly from graft donor cells, taken 360 days after TCRalphabeta/CD19-depleted stem cell transplant. These TCRs come from a male patient between 2 and 15 years old who had a stem cell transplant for acute myeloid leukemia, so the T cells may come from the graft donor. Each CDR3 is given with its conserved first and last residue. The D gene is left open where the match is weak. The size entry is marked missing in some rows and otherwise reads once, few, many or a size class.

V gene,clone size,D gene,J gene,CDR3 protein,CDR3 DNA
TRBV20-1,few,TRBD2,TRBJ2-2,CSAASGSNTGELFF,TGCAGTGCTGCTAGCGGGAGTAACACCGGGGAGCTGTTTTTT
TRBV5-1,many,TRBD1,TRBJ2-3,CASSFAALLGTGHTDTQYF,TGCGCCAGCAGCTTTGCCGCTCTTCTGGGGACAGGGCACACAGATACGCAGTATTTT
TRBV29-1,few,-,TRBJ2-6,CSVEVTARGGANVLTF,TGCAGCGTTGAAGTCACAGCCCGGGGAGGGGCCAACGTCCTGACTTTC
TRBV7-9,many,TRBD1,TRBJ2-7,CASSLAGDSRSSYEQYF,TGTGCCAGCAGCTTAGCGGGGGACAGCCGGAGCTCCTACGAGCAGTACTTC
TRBV18,many,-,TRBJ2-1,CASSPSPYNEQFF,TGTGCCAGCTCACCATCCCCATACAATGAGCAGTTCTTC
TRBV14,-,-,TRBJ1-6,CASSQEGLGSSPLHF,TGTGCCAGCAGCCAAGAAGGCCTAGGTTCTTCACCCCTCCACTTT
TRBV5-1,many,TRBD2,TRBJ2-7,CASSLRLAGTYEQYF,TGCGCCAGCAGCTTGAGACTAGCGGGCACCTACGAGCAGTACTTC
TRBV12-3/TRBV12-4,many,TRBD2,TRBJ2-3,CASSRLAGVVTDTQYF,TGTGCCAGCAGTCGGTTAGCGGGAGTTGTAACAGATACGCAGTATTTT
TRBV4-1,many,-,TRBJ2-3,CASSQNDRSRTDTQYF,TGCGCCAGCAGCCAAAATGACAGGAGCCGAACAGATACGCAGTATTTT
TRBV27,many,TRBD1,TRBJ1-1,CASRTDRVNTEAFF,TGTGCCAGCAGAACCGACAGGGTGAACACTGAAGCTTTCTTT
TRBV6-1,-,-,TRBJ1-1,CASSPLQGTEAFF,TGTGCCAGCAGCCCACTACAGGGCACTGAAGCTTTCTTT
TRBV5-1,few,-,TRBJ1-1,CASSLVQRTEAFF,TGCGCCAGCAGCTTGGTACAGAGGACTGAAGCTTTCTTT
TRBV12-3/TRBV12-4,many,TRBD1,TRBJ2-3,CASTRQGMGDTQYF,TGTGCCAGCACCCGACAGGGAATGGGAGATACGCAGTATTTT
TRBV5-1,many,-,TRBJ1-1,CASSLVVANTEAFF,TGCGCCAGCAGCTTGGTGGTAGCGAACACTGAAGCTTTCTTT
TRBV29-1,-,-,TRBJ2-5,CSASKFETQYF,TGCAGCGCATCAAAGTTCGAGACCCAGTACTTC
TRBV20-1,many,-,TRBJ2-2,CSARGVGNTGELFF,TGCAGTGCTAGAGGGGTGGGCAACACCGGGGAGCTGTTTTTT
TRBV4-3,many,TRBD2,TRBJ2-3,CASSPERGAGGPGNTDTQYF,TGCGCCAGCAGCCCTGAAAGAGGCGCGGGAGGGCCGGGGAACACAGATACGCAGTATTTT